This T cell receptor beta chain was sequenced for a study of blood T cells in healthy people across ages (dated by TCRdb to 2014 to 2015). Regarding the research as a whole: Template switching captured roughly one uniquely barcoded TCR beta cDNA molecule per two T cells in model experiments. The study measured age-related changes in TCR beta repertoire diversity using deep sequencing normalized with unique cDNA molecular identifiers. To avoid experimental bias, donors of different ages were spread randomly across the sequencing lanes. The study analyzed two additional independent replicas of 1 million unique cDNA reads from the same blood draw for two donors, one aged 18 to 30 and one aged 80 or older. The donors were divided into four age groups: young (average approximately 15 years), middle-aged (about 40), aged (roughly 60) and long-lived (82). Study-wide findings and limitations: Because profiling used bulk unsorted PBMCs, naive and antigen-experienced compartments could not be compared conclusively. The CMV infection status of donors was not known, potentially confounding age-related changes in expanded clonotypes. Compared with the aged group, the long-lived group had more naive CD4+ T cells, fewer expanded clones and increased TCR diversity, suggesting age selection. As age increased, observed TCR beta diversity per million T cells dropped in a roughly linear way, and a significant reduction was already evident by age approximately 40. There was a strong correlation between observed TCR beta diversity and the percentage of naive T cells measured by flow cytometry. Estimates of total diversity from one million sequenced T cells were regarded as lower bounds and underestimates.

This clonotype was observed once. The target of this receptor is not known. No base quality values were provided; no much bigger clone lies one nucleotide off. Systemically healthy Caucasian individuals from Russia, about 38 in total and aged about 6 to 95 years, were included as donors. Each donor gave around 9.8 milliliters of peripheral blood, collected into EDTA-treated Vacutainer tubes. Ficoll-Paque density-gradient centrifugation was used to isolate PBMCs, with at least 6 million obtained per sample. Trizol reagent was used to extract total RNA from PBMCs, with at least 5 micrograms per sample. For every donor, an aliquot of PBMCs went through flow cytometry to measure the percentages of naive CD45RAhigh/CD27high T cells. The library was built by means of 5' RACE. The instrument was an Illumina HiSeq 2500. A second PCR of roughly 7 to 12 cycles was run with a J-beta primer mix and a sample-barcoded 5' primer. Each TCR beta cDNA molecule received a unique molecular identifier from a template-switch 5' adaptor carrying 12 random nucleotides. At least 2.5 million CDR3-containing paired-end reads were obtained from each sample. First-strand cDNA was synthesized from all RNA with the Mint cDNA synthesis kit, primed by a TRBC-specific oligonucleotide. Following uracil-DNA glycosylase treatment, all cDNA underwent a first 18-cycle PCR with the universal primers M1SS and BC2_uni_R. The authors processed their data as follows. Normalization of each sample was performed by random selection of 1 million high-quality reads, each carrying a distinct molecular identifier. Reads with shared molecular identifiers were discarded instead of being binned into consensus sequences. MiTCR, set to a Q25 quality threshold and the strictest error-elimination algorithm, was used for CDR3 identification, clonotype clustering and error correction. Lower-bound total TCR beta diversity was estimated with a nonparametric unseen species model using Euler transformation. TCRdb redid the processing of the public reads, applying fastp at Q25 and MiXCR, and retained in-frame beta chains. Records with the same CDR3 protein are collapsed into one entry carrying the most frequent genes and DNA. The V and J calls follow TCRdb's processing rather than the paper's. The sample table shows about 1.4 million distinct CDR3 sequences, and approximately 60% are seen once. In total, the top ten clones hold roughly 7% of the sample.

The CDR3 spans 13 residues, from the cysteine through the phenylalanine. Only the CDR3 region is kept as DNA, spanning 39 bases read in frame from base 1. V gives up 1 base and J gives up 5 bases, and the segment between their germline ends measures 10 bases. The germline V gene yields SQVTM for CDR1 and ANQGSEA for CDR2. Sequenced input: blood. The receptor was derived from a man younger than 35 in good health. The chain links TRBV29-1 with TRBJ2-3; a weak D assignment points to TRBD1 (6 bases agree). CDR3 region: CSVEGQVGDTQYF. The base sequence is TGCAGCGTTGAAGGACAGGTTGGAGATACGCAGTATTTT.